This TCR beta chain was observed in a study of T cell clonality in common variable immunodeficiency. Produced via immunoSEQ multiplex PCR; TCRdb's table is partial and in-frame only. Recorded here are under 50,000 clones, none singletons. This clone was seen repeatedly, ten times or more. The read stops 3 residues short of the end of the CDR3; the missing end is completed from the germline J gene. Looked up from germline, CDR1 is DFQATT and CDR2 is SNEGSKA (reference sequence). The CDR3 has 9 amino acids. This clonotype was sampled from a person aged 18 to 75 in good health. The material sequenced was peripheral blood mononuclear cells. The rearrangement uses TRBV20-1 and TRBJ1-2, with no clear D. The CDR3 sequence: CSARRGYTF. CDR3 DNA (partial): TGCAGTGCTCGTCGGGGC.